The 4 T cell receptor beta chains listed next were all sequenced from one sample in a study of blood T cells in healthy people across ages. For the second PCR, which ran for about 7 to 11 cycles, a sample-barcoded 5' primer and a J-beta primer mix were used. TCRdb re-derived calls from the 5' RACE reads in MiXCR, one entry per CDR3 protein. This sample carries about 940,000 distinct CDR3 sequences, approximately 49% of them seen once, and the ten largest clones take under 15%. Material: blood. All receptors come from a man aged 25-45 years in good health.

The V call is TRBV4-1, the J call TRBJ2-4; the D gene is possibly TRBD2 (6 bases). Trimming stripped 0 bases from V and 4 bases from J, with 19 bases between. The CDR3 covers 18 residues. CDR1 and CDR2 from the germline V gene are MGHRA and YSYEKL. In nucleotides, the CDR3 is TGCGCCAGCAGCCAAGAGGGAGGACTACACACCTCGAAAAACATTCAGTACTTC. It encodes CASSQEGGLHTSKNIQYF.

V gene TRBV27 combines with J gene TRBJ2-1; the match to TRBD1 covers 10 bases. TRBJ2-7 explains the end of the DNA better; the J call may be wrong. CDR3 length: 15 amino acids. The germline gives CDR1 MNHEY, CDR2 SMNVEV (reference sequence). The CDR3 nucleotides read TGTGCCAGCAGTTCCTGGACAGGGGGAGGAAATGAGCAGTACTTC. Protein product: CASSSWTGGGNEQYF.

The genes are TRBV20-1 and TRBJ2-3; D remains ambiguous. Trimming removed 3 bases at V and 2 bases at J, with 9 bases between. Germline CDR1 is DFQATT and CDR2 is SNEGSKA (reference sequence). The CDR3 spans 13 residues. The DNA of the CDR3 is TGCAGTGCTAGTTTCCCCTCCACAGATACGCAGTATTTT. It codes for CSASFPSTDTQYF.

This chain joins TRBV20-1 and TRBJ1-1, with TRBD1 matching over 7 bases. CDR1 DFQATT and CDR2 SNEGSKA come from the germline V gene (reference sequence). CDR3 length: 14 residues. Germline trimming cut 4 bases from V and 4 bases from J; bases unmatched to any gene: 9. CDR3 in DNA: TGCAGTGCTAAAAGTAGGGCAGGGGGCACTGAAGCTTTCTTT. Protein product: CSAKSRAGGTEAFF.